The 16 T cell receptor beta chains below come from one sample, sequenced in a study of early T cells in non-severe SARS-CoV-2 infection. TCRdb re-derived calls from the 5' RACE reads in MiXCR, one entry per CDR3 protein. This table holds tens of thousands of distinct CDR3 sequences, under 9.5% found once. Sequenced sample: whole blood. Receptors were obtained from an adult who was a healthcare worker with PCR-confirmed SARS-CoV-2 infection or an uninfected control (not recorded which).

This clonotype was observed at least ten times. As DNA, the CDR3 is TGTGCCAGCAGCGCCCAGGGGGCCACTGAAGCTTTCTTT. It is translated as CASSAQGATEAFF. The chain carries TRBV11-1 and TRBJ1-1, with 8 bases that match TRBD1. Germline CDR1 and CDR2: SGHAT and FQDESV (reference sequence). V was clipped by 5 bases and J by 4 bases; unmatched bases: 3. The CDR3 covers 13 residues.

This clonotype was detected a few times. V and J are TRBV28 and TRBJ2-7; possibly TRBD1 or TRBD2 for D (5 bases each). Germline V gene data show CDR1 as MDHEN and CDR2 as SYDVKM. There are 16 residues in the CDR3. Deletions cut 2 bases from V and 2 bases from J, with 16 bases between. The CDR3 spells CASSLPGAGTPYEQYF. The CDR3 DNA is TGTGCCAGCAGTTTACCCGGGGCAGGAACCCCCTACGAGCAGTACTTC.

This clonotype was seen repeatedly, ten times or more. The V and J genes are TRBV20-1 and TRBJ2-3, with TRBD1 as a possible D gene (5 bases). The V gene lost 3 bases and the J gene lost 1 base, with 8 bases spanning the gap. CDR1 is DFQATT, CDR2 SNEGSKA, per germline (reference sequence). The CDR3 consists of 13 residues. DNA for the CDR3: TGCAGTGCTAGGGACACCCGCACAGATACGCAGTATTTT. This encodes CSARDTRTDTQYF.

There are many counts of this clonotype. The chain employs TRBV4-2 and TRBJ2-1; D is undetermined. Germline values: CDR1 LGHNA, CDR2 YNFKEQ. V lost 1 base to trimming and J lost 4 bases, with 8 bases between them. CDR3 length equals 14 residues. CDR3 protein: CASSQVELYNEQFF. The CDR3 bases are TGTGCCAGCAGCCAAGTCGAGCTTTACAATGAGCAGTTCTTC.

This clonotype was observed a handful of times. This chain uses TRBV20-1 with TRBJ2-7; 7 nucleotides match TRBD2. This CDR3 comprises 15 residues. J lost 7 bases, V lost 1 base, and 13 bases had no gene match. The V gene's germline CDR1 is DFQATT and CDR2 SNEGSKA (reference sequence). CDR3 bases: TGCAGTGCTAGAGTATGGCGGGGGACCCGCAGGGAGCAGTACTTC. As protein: CSARVWRGTRREQYF.

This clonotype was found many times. In nucleotides, the CDR3 is TGCGCCAGCAGCCAAAATTTCCCAGGGGTTGATAATTCACCCCTCCACTTT. Protein sequence: CASSQNFPGVDNSPLHF. The V call is TRBV4-3, the J call TRBJ1-6; D possibly corresponds to TRBD1 (6 bases). CDR1 and CDR2 (germline): LGHNA, YSLEER. V lost 2 bases and J 5 bases, leaving 16 bases between the germline ends. The CDR3 covers 17 residues.

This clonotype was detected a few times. CDR3 residues: CASSRGGYNSPLHF. In DNA, the CDR3 is TGTGCCAGCAGCCGGGGAGGATATAATTCACCCCTCCACTTT. The chain has TRBV27 and TRBJ1-6; D is unresolved. This CDR3 has 14 residues. Trimming pared 6 bases from V and 4 bases from J, leaving 10 bases between. Germline values: CDR1 MNHEY, CDR2 SMNVEV (reference sequence).

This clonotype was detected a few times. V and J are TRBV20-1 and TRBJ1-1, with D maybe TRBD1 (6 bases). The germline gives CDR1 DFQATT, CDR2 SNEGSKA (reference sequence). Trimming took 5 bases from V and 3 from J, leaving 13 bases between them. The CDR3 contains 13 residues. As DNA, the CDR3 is TGCAGTGCTCGGGGGCAGGGTGACACTGAAGCTTTCTTT. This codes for CSARGQGDTEAFF.

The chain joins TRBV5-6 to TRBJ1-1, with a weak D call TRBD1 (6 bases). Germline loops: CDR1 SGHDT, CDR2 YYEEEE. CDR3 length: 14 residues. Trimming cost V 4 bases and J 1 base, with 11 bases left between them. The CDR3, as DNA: TGTGCCAGCAGCCCGGGACACGCGAACACTGAAGCTTTCTTT. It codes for CASSPGHANTEAFF.

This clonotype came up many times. This CDR3 reads CATSDFRRTIGEQFF. In nucleotides, the CDR3 is TGTGCCACCAGTGATTTCCGGCGGACCATCGGGGAGCAGTTCTTC. This rearrangement joins TRBV24-1 to TRBJ2-1; D remains unclear. CDR3 size: 15 residues. In germline, CDR1 is KGHDR, CDR2 SFDVKD. Between the trimmed V and J ends, which lost 1 base and 10 bases, there was a span of 16 bases.

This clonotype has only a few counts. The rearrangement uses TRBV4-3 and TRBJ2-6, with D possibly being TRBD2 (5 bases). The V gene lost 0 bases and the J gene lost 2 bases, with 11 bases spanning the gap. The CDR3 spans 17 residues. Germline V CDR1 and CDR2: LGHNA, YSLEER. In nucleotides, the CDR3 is TGCGCCAGCAGCCAAGATTCGGTCGGGACTGGGGCCAACGTCCTGACTTTC. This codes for CASSQDSVGTGANVLTF.

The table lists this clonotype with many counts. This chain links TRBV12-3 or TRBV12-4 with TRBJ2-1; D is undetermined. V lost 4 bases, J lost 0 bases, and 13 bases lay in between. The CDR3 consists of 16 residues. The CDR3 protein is CASSSLGLSSYNEQFF. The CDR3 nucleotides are TGTGCCAGCAGTTCTCTCGGGTTAAGCTCCTACAATGAGCAGTTCTTC.

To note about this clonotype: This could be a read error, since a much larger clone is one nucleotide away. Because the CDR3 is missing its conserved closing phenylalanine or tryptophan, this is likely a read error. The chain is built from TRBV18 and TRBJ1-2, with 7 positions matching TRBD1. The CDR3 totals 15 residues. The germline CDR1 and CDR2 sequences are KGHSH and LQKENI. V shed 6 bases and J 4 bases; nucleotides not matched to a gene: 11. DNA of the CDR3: TGTGCCAGCTCGCTCGGGACAGTCAGCCTCTATGGCTACACCCTC. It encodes CASSLGTVSLYGYTL.

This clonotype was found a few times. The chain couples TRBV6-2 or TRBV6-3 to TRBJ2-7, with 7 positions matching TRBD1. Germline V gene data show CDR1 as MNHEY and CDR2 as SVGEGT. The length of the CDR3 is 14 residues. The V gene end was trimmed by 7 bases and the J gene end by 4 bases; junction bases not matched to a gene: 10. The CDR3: CASNTGTVPYEQYF. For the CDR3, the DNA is TGTGCCAGCAACACCGGGACAGTACCTTACGAGCAGTACTTC.

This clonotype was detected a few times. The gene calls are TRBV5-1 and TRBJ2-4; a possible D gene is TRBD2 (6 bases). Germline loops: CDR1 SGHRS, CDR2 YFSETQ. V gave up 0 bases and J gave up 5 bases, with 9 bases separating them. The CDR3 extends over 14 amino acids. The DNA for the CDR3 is TGCGCCAGCAGCTTGGTTGAGCGGGAAAACATTCAGTACTTC. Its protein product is CASSLVERENIQYF.

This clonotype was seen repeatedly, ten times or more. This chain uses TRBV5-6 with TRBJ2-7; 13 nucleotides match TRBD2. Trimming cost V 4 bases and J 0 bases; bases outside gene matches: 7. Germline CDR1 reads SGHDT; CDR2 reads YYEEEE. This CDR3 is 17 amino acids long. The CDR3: CASSAIRTSGGSYEQYF. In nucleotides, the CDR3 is TGTGCCAGCAGCGCGATTAGGACTAGCGGGGGCTCCTACGAGCAGTACTTC.